This TCR beta chain is drawn from a study of T cell repertoires and HLA-DP antigens. Overall study context: Donors were two male and one female, aged 18-to-29 to 60-to-69.

TCRdb's copy holds only in-frame clones and misses some; the assay was immunoSEQ multiplex PCR. The sample carries over 100,000 clones, more than 85% recorded once. On this clone: Antigen specificity is unknown.

CDR1 SGHTA and CDR2 FQGTGA come from the germline V gene. The CDR3 runs to 14 residues. Trimming took 5 bases from V and 1 from J; bases not matched to a gene: 4. Findings of the study overall: Total CD4+ responders were stimulated by HeLa antigen-presenting cells.

CD4+ T cells were isolated untouched, about 98% pure. The sequencing input was CD4+ T cells from PBMCs. The chain is built from TRBV7-3 and TRBJ1-1, with 7 bases that match TRBD1. The receptor comes from a woman aged 18-35 years in good health and CMV-seronegative. CDR3 loop: CASSAGQQNTEAFF. The DNA for the CDR3 is TGTGCCAGCAGCGCGGGACAGCAGAACACTGAAGCTTTCTTT.